These T cell receptor beta chains were read from a single sample in a study of T cell responses to AZD1222 COVID-19 vaccine. TCRdb keeps only in-frame clones here, not all; method: immunoSEQ multiplex PCR. The sample carries about 150,000 clones, roughly 93% recorded once. The specimen was peripheral blood, collected on day 0 of AZD1222 vaccination. Receptor source: an adult in good health. Each CDR3 is given with its conserved first and last residue.

TRBJ1-2 | TRBV6-5 | CASSYSNRDGYTF
TRBJ1-5 | TRBV5-6 | CASSDTGSGSNQPQHF
TRBJ2-3 | TRBV7-9 | CASSLVASTDTQYF
TRBJ1-2 | TRBV30 | CAWSHLDRDLYGYTF
TRBJ1-6 | TRBV5-5 | CASSLRVNSPLHF
TRBJ2-2 | TRBV4-2 | CASSPHRGNTGELFF
TRBJ1-1 | TRBV5-4 | CASSSKQGWNTEAFF
TRBJ2-2 | TRBV5-3 | CARSLGSGINTGELFF
TRBJ1-2 | TRBV7-8 | CASSPRVERSVSGYTF
TRBJ2-4 | TRBV3-1/TRBV3-2 | CASSQFVGRDIQYF
TRBJ2-5 | TRBV15 | CATSRDIEETQYF
TRBJ1-2 | TRBV30 | CAWSLGGLGSYTF
TRBJ1-5 | TRBV19 | CASSIFGQGGNQPQHF
TRBJ1-5 | TRBV6-6 | CASSRASGEPQHF
TRBJ2-1 | TRBV7-9 | CASPNKAGLYNEQFF
TRBJ1-1 | TRBV11-2 | CASSLGFENTEAFF
TRBJ1-6 | TRBV5-1 | CASSQAPYRQPNSPLHF
TRBJ1-2 | TRBV25-1 | CASRAPDRISGYGYTF
TRBJ2-5 | TRBV11-2 | CASSLSGIGGETQYF
TRBJ1-2 | TRBV14 | CASSQDGNSYGYTF
TRBJ2-1 | TRBV5-1 | CASSLDGAPNNEQFF
TRBJ2-6 | TRBV6-5 | CASSPPGANVLTF
TRBJ2-7 | TRBV21-1 | CASSNPRLGTYEQYF
TRBJ2-3 | TRBV6-5 | CASSSRTSGTDTQYF
TRBJ1-1 | TRBV19 | CASSSQGARGTEAFF
TRBJ2-1 | TRBV2 | CASSPGTSGRAHEQFF